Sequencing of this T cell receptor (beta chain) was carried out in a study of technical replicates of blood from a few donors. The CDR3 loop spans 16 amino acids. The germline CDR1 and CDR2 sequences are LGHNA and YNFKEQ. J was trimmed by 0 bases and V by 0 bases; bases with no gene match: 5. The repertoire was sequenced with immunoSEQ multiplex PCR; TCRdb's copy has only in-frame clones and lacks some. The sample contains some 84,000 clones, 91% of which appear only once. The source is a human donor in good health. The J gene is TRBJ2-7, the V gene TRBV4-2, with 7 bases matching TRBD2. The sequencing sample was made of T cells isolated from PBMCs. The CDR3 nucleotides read TGTGCCAGCAGCCAAGAGGGGAGGGGTGACTCCTACGAGCAGTACTTC. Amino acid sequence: CASSQEGRGDSYEQYF.